The text below deals with one T cell receptor (beta chain). Its antigen is as yet unknown. This CDR3 region has 15 residues. V was cut by 0 bases and J by 2 bases, with 11 bases left in between. The germline gives CDR1 LNHDA, CDR2 SQIVND (reference sequence). The sample belongs to a study of cytomegalovirus exposure and HLA in healthy donors. The study's findings and limits: The study listed approximately 160 cytomegalovirus-associated TCR beta chains. According to a subsequent analysis, TCR clusters from the first cohort were inclined to appear together in the roughly 110 validation repertoires. Specific recognition of CMV antigens was confirmed in vitro for a few chains (all CMV-associated).

TCRdb keeps only in-frame clones here, not all; method: immunoSEQ multiplex PCR. The sample holds around 80,000 clones, roughly 96% seen once. Source material: PBMCs. The sequence came from a woman between 18 and 30 years old in good health and CMV-seronegative. The chain recombines TRBV19 with TRBJ2-7; perhaps TRBD1 as D (6 bases). CDR3 protein: CASSIDPTGAYEQYF. In nucleotides, the CDR3 is TGTGCCAGTAGTATAGATCCGACAGGAGCCTACGAGCAGTACTTC.